This TCR beta chain is from a study of blood T cells in healthy people across ages. Per the germline V gene, CDR1 is LGHDT and CDR2 is YNNKEL (reference sequence). The CDR3 sequence is 16 residues long. A J-beta primer mix and a sample-barcoded 5' primer were used in a second PCR of roughly 6 to 11 cycles. TCRdb itself ran the 5' RACE reads through MiXCR, one entry per CDR3 protein. The table has more than 650,000 distinct CDR3 sequences, around half seen once; the top ten hold 40% to 50%. This receptor was taken from a man older than 75 in good health. This chain links TRBV3-1 with TRBJ2-4, with 8 bases aligning to TRBD2. The closer fit of TRBJ2-7 to the DNA end suggests the J call may be wrong. Sequencing used blood. The CDR3 coding sequence is TGTGCCAGCAGCCAAGATTTTCTGCGGACTAGCAGCGAGCAGTACTTC. Protein sequence: CASSQDFLRTSSEQYF.